Listed here are 2 T cell receptor beta chains from one sample, sequenced in a study of Graves' ophthalmopathy and Graves' hyperthyroidism listed by TCRdb under 2018. The instrument given in TCRdb is Illumina HiSeq 2000. TCR beta CDR3 regions were amplified from RNA transcripts for repertoire sequencing. A first-round RT-PCR used HTBI primers with the Qiagen OneStep RT-PCR kit, followed by a second-round multiplex PCR, size selection and purification. The raw public data were reprocessed by TCRdb itself: fastp quality trimming at Q25, MiXCR clonotype calling, in-frame beta chains only. Each record represents a unique CDR3 protein, reported with the most common genes and DNA among its rows. The sample yields 600,000 to 950,000 distinct CDR3 sequences; roughly 41% were counted once. The ten largest clones add up to 44% of the sample. The sequencing sample was made of peripheral blood. These receptors all stem from an adult man with Graves' ophthalmopathy.

The chain joins TRBV7-2 to TRBJ1-5, with D tentatively TRBD1 (6 bases). CDR3 length: 14 residues. CDR1 and CDR2 from the germline V gene are SGHTA and FQGNSA. V dropped 4 bases and J dropped 11 bases, with 18 bases sitting between them. The CDR3 reads CASSSDSGPGTQHF. CDR3 nucleotides: TGTGCCAGCAGCTCGGACAGTGGGCCCGGGACCCAGCATTTT. The whole variable domain, remainder taken from reference TRBV7-2 and TRBJ1-5, is GAGVSQSPSNKVTEKGKDVELRCDPISGHTALYWYRQSLGQGLEFLIYFQGNSAPDKSGLPSDRFSAERTGGSVSTLTIQRTQQEDSAVYLCASSSDSGPGTQHFGDGTRLSIL.

With respect to this clonotype: The germline gene is not matched at one end of the junction; a read error may be the cause. The chain uses TRBV10-2 and TRBJ2-7, with a possible D match to TRBD2 (6 bases). The germline V gene has CDR1 WSHSY and CDR2 SAAADI. The CDR3 contains 15 residues. The CDR3 region has the DNA TGTGCCAGCAGCCATAGAAACGGGGGCTCCTACGAGCAGTACTTC. This gives the protein CASSHRNGGSYEQYF.